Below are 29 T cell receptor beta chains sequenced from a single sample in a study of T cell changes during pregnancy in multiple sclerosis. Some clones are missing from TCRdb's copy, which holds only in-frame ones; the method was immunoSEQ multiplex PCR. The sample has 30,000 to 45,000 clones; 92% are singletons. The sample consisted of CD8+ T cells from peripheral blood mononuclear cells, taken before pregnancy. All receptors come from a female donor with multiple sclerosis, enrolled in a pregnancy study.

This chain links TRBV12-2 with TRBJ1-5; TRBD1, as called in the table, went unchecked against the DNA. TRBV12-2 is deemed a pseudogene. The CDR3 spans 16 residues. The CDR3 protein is CASRLRAGISNQPQHF. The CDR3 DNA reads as TGTGCAAGTCGCCTCCGGGCAGGGATTAGCAATCAGCCCCAGCATTTT.

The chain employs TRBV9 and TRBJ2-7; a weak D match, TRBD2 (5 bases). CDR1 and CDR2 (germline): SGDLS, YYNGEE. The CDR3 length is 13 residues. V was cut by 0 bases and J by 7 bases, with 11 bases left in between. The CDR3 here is CASSVEIGSEQYF. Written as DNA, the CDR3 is TGTGCCAGCAGCGTAGAAATAGGGAGTGAGCAGTACTTC.

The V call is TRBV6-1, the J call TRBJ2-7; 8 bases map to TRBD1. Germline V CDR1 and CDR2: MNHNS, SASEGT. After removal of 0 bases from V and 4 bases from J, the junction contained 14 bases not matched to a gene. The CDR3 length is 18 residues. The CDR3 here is CASSEAGGWWQGAYEQYF. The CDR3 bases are TGTGCCAGCAGTGAAGCGGGCGGGTGGTGGCAGGGGGCTTACGAGCAGTACTTC.

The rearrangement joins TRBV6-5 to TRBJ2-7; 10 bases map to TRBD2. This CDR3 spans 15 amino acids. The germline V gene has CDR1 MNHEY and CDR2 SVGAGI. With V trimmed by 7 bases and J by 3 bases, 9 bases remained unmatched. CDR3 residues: CASNPTAGGLYEQYF. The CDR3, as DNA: TGTGCCAGCAATCCCACAGCGGGGGGGCTCTACGAGCAGTACTTC.

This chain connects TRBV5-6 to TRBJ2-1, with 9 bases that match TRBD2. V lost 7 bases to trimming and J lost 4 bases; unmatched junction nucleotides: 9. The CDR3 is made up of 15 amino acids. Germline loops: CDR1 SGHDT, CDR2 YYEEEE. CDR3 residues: CASLRLAAMYNEQFF. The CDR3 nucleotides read TGTGCCAGCCTACGACTAGCGGCCATGTACAATGAGCAGTTCTTC. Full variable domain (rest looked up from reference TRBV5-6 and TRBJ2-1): DAGVTQSPTHLIKTRGQQVTLRCSPKSGHDTVSWYQQALGQGPQFIFQYYEEEERQRGNFPDRFSGHQFPNYSSELNVNALLLGDSALYLCASLRLAAMYNEQFFGPGTRLTVL.

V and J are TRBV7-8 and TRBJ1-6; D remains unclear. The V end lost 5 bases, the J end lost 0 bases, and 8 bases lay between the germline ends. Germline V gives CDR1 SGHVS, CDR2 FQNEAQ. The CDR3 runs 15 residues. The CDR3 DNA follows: TGTGCCAGCAGCCCCCACACCTCCTATAATTCACCCCTCCACTTT. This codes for CASSPHTSYNSPLHF.

The CDR3 DNA reads TGTGCCAGCAGTTCCGGACTGCACGAGCAGTACTTC. Translation: CASSSGLHEQYF. The chain has TRBV5-6 and TRBJ2-7; tentatively, D is TRBD2 (5 bases). The CDR3 consists of 12 residues. Germline lookup yields CDR1 SGHDT and CDR2 YYEEEE. V was clipped by 5 bases and J by 5 bases, with 11 bases between them.

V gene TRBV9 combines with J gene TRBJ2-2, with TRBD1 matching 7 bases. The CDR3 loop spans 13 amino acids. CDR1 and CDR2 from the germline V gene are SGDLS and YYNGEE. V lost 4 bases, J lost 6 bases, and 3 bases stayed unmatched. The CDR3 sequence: CASSRQGAGELFF. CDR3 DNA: TGTGCCAGCAGCCGACAGGGTGCCGGGGAGCTGTTTTTT.

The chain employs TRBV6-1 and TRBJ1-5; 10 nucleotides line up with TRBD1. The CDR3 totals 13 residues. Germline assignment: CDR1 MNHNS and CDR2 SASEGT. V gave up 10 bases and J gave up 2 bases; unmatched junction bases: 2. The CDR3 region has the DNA TGTGCCATCGGACAGGGGGGCAATCAGCCCCAGCATTTT. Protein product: CAIGQGGNQPQHF.

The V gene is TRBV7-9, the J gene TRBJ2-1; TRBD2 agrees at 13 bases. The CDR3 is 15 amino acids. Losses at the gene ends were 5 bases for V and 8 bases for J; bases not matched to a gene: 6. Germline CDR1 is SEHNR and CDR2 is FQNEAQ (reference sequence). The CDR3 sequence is CASSAPGLAGYEQFF. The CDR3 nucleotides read TGTGCCAGCAGCGCACCGGGACTAGCGGGATATGAGCAGTTCTTC.

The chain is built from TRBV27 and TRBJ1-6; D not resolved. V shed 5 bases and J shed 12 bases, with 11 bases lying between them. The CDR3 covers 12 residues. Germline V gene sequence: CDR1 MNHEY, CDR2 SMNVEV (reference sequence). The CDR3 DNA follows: TGTGCCAGCAGTCCCCTCGGGATACCCCTCCACTTT. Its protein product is CASSPLGIPLHF.

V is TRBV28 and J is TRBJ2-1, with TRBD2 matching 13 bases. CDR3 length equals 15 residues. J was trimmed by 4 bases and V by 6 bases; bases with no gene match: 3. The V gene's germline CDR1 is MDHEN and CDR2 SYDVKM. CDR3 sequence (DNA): TGTGCCAGCAGAGGGACTAGCGGGGCTTACAATGAGCAGTTCTTC. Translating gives CASRGTSGAYNEQFF.

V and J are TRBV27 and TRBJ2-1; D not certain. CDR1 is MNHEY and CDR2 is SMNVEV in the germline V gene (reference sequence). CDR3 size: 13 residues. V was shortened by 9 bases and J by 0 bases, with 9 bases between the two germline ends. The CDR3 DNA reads TGTGCCAGTCGCTCGGGCTCCTACAATGAGCAGTTCTTC. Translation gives CASRSGSYNEQFF.

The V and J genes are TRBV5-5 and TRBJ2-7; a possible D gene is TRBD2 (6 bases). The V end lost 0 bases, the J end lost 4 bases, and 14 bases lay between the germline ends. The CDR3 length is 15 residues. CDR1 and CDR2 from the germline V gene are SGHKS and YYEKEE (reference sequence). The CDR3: CASSLVGTFNYEQYF. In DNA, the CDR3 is TGTGCCAGCAGCTTGGTCGGGACTTTCAATTACGAGCAGTACTTC. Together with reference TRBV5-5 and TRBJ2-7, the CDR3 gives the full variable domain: DAGVTQSPTHLIKTRGQQVTLRCSPISGHKSVSWYQQVLGQGPQFIFQYYEKEERGRGNFPDRFSARQFPNYSSELNVNALLLGDSALYLCASSLVGTFNYEQYFGPGTRLTVT.

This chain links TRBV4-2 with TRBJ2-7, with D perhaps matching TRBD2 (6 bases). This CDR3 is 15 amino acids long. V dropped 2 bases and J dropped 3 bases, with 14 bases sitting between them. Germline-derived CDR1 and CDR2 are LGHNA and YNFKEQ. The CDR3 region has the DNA TGTGCCAGCAGCCAAACTAGCTTCGGACACTACGAGCAGTACTTC. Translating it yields CASSQTSFGHYEQYF.

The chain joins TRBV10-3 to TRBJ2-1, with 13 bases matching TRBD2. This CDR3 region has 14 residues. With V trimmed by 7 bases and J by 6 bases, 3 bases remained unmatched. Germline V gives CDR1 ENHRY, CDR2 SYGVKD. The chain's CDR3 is CAIKRTSGSNEQFF. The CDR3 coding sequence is TGTGCCATCAAGAGGACTAGCGGGAGCAATGAGCAGTTCTTC.

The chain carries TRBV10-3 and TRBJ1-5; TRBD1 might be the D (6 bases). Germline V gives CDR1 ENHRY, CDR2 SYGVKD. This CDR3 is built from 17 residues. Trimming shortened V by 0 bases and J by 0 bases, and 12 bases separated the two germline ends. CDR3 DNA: TGTGCCATCAGTGAGTCAATGGGACATTATAGCAATCAGCCCCAGCATTTT. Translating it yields CAISESMGHYSNQPQHF.

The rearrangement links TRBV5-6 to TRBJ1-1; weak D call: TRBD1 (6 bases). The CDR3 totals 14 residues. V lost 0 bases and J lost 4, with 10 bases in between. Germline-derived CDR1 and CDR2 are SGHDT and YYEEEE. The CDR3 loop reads CASSLGGRFTEAFF. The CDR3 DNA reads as TGTGCCAGCAGCTTGGGGGGGCGGTTCACTGAAGCTTTCTTT.

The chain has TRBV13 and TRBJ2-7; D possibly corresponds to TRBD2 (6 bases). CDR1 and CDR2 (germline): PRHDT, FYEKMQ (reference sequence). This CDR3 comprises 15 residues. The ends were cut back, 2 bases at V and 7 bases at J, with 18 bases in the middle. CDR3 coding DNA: TGTGCCAGCAGCTTAAGGGGAGGAGGTCCTTGGGAGCAGTACTTC. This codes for CASSLRGGGPWEQYF.

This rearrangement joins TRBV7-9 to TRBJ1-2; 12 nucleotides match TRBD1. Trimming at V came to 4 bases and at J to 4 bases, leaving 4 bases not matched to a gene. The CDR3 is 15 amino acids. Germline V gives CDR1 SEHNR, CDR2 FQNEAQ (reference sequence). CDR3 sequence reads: CASSSGTGGFYGYTF. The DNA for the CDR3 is TGTGCCAGCAGCTCCGGGACAGGGGGCTTCTATGGCTACACCTTC.

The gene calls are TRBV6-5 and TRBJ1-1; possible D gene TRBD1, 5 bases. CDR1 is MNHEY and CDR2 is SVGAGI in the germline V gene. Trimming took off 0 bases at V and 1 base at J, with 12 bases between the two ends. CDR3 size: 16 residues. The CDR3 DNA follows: TGTGCCAGCAGTTACTCGTCCGCGACAGCGAACACTGAAGCTTTCTTT. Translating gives CASSYSSATANTEAFF.

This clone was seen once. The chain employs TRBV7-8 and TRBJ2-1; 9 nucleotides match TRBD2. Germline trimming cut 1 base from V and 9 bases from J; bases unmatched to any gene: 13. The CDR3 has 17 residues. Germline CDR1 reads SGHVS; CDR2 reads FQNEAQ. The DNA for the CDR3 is TGTGCCAGCAGCTTAGTACTCGCGGGGGGGCCCAAGGGTGAGCAGTTCTTC. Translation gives CASSLVLAGGPKGEQFF.

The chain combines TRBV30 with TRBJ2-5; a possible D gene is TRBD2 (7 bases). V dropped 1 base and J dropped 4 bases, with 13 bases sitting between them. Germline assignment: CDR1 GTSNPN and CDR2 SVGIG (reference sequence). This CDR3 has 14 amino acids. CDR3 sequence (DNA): TGTGCCTGGAGTGAGGGGGGGTTGGGAGAGACCCAGTACTTC. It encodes CAWSEGGLGETQYF.

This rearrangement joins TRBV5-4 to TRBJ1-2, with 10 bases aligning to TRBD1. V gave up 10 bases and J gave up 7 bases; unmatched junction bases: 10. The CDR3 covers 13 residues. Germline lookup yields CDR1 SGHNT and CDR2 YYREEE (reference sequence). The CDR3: CAGQGTGDIGYTF. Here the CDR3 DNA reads TGTGCCGGGCAAGGGACAGGGGATATTGGCTACACCTTC.

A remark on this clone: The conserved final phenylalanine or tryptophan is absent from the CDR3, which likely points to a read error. The CDR3 protein is CASSAGFSYEQYL. The CDR3 DNA follows: TGTGCCAGCAGCGCGGGGTTCAGCTACGAGCAGTACCTC. V gene TRBV7-9 combines with J gene TRBJ2-7, with a possible D match to TRBD2 (6 bases). Per germline, CDR1 SEHNR and CDR2 FQNEAQ (reference sequence). The ends were cut back, 5 bases at V and 3 bases at J, with 11 bases in the middle. The CDR3 length is 13 residues.

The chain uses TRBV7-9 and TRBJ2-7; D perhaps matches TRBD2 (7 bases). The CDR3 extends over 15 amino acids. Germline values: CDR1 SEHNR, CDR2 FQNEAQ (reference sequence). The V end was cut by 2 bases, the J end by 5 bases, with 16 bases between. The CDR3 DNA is TGTGCCAGCAGCTTACGGGGGGCTAGGTTGGACGAGCAGTACTTC. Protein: CASSLRGARLDEQYF.

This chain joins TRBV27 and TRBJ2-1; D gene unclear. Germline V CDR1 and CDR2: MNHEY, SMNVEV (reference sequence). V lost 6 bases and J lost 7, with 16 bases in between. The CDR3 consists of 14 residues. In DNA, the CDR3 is TGTGCCAGCAGCCCCCTGAGGTTGTGGAATGAGCAGTTCTTC. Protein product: CASSPLRLWNEQFF.

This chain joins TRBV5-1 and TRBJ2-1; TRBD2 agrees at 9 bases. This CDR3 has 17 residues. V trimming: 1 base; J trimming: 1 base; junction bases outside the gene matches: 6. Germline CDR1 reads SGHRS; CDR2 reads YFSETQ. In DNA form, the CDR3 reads TGCGCCAGCAGCTTGTCTGGTAGCGGGGGTTCCTACAATGAGCAGTTCTTC. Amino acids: CASSLSGSGGSYNEQFF.

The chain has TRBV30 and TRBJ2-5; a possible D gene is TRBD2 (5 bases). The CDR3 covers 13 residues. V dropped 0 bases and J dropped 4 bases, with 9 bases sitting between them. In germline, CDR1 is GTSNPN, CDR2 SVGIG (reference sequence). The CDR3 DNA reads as TGTGCCTGGAGTGTACGACTAATAGAGACCCAGTACTTC. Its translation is CAWSVRLIETQYF.